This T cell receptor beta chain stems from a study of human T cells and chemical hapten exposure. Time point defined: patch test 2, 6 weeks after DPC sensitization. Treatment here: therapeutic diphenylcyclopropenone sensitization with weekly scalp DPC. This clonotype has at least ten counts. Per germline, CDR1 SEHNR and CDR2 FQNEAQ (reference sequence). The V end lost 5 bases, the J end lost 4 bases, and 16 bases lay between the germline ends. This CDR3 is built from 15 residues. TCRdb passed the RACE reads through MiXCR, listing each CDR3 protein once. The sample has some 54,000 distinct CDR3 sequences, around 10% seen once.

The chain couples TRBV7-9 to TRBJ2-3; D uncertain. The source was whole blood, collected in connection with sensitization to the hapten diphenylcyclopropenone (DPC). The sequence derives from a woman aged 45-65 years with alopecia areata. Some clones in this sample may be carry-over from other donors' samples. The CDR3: CASSQTLATADTQYF. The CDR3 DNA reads TGTGCCAGCAGCCAAACCCTGGCGACTGCAGATACGCAGTATTTT. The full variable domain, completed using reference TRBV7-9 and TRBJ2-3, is DTGVSQNPRHKITKRGQNVTFRCDPISEHNRLYWYRQTLGQGPEFLTYFQNEAQLEKSRLLSDRFSAERPKGSFSTLEIQRTEQGDSAMYLCASSQTLATADTQYFGPGTRLTVL.